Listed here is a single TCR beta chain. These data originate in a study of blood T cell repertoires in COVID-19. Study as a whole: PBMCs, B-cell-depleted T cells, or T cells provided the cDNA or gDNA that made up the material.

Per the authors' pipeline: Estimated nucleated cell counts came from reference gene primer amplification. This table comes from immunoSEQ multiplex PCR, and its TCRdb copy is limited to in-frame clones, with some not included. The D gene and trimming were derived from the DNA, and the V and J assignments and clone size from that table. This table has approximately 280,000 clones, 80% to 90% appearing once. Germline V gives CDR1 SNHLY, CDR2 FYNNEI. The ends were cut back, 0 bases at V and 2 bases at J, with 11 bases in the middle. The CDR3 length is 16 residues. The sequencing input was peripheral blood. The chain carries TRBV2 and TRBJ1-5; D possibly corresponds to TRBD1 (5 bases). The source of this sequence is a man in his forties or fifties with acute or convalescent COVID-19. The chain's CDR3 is CASSEAQGVGNQPQHF. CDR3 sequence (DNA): TGTGCCAGCAGTGAAGCGCAAGGGGTGGGCAATCAGCCCCAGCATTTT.